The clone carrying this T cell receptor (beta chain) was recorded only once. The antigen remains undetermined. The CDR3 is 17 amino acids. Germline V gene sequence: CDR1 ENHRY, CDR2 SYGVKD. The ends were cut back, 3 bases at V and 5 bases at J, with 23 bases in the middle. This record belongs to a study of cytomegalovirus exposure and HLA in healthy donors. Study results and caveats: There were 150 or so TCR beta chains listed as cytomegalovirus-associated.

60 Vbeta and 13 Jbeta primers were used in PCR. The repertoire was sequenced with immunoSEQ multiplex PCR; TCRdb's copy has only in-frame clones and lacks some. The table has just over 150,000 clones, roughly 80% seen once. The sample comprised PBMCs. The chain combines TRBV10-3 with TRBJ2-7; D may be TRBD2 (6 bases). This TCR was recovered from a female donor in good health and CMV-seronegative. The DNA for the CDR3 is TGTGCCATCAGTGACCGCCCCGGGACTGCGCCTGGGGACGAGCAGTACTTC. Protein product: CAISDRPGTAPGDEQYF.